This T cell receptor beta chain was observed in a study of blood T cells in healthy people across ages. In this sample, this clonotype turned up a few times. As yet, its antigen is unknown. It was with a sample-barcoded 5' primer and a J-beta primer mix that a second PCR of about 6 to 12 cycles was run. TCRdb analysed the 5' RACE reads with MiXCR anew, one entry per CDR3 protein. In the table there are around 1,000,000 distinct CDR3 sequences, approximately 25% of which are singletons. CDR1 is DFQATT, CDR2 SNEGSKA, per germline (reference sequence). Between the trimmed V and J ends, which lost 2 bases and 3 bases, there was a span of 14 bases. The CDR3 is 14 amino acids. Study findings and constraints: Bulk PBMC profiling left naive and antigen-experienced comparisons inconclusive.

In addition, the sample was reused for a study of T cells of mothers and their children.

The sequenced sample was blood. The sequence was obtained from a girl aged 2 to 9 in good health. The V and J genes are TRBV20-1 and TRBJ2-7; no definite D call. CDR3 residues: CSARTGSGNYEQYF. The CDR3 coding sequence is TGCAGTGCTAGAACCGGTTCCGGAAACTACGAGCAGTACTTC.